This is a list of T cell receptor beta chains from one sample in a study of blood T cell repertoires in COVID-19. Generated by immunoSEQ multiplex PCR, the TCRdb table keeps only in-frame clones and is missing some. The data show 250,000 to 350,000 clones, 87% seen once. The specimen was peripheral blood. All receptors come from a man between 18 and 35 years old with active or convalescent COVID-19. CDR3s include the opening cysteine and the closing phenylalanine or tryptophan. The D gene is left open where the match is weak. Size is omitted from some rows. Given values are once, few, many or a class for expanded clones.

d_gene,abundance,v_gene,j_gene,CDR3aa,CDR3nt
TRBD1,-,TRBV7-7,TRBJ2-7,CASSPTGSPYEQYF,TGTGCCAGCAGCCCGACAGGGTCCCCCTACGAGCAGTACTTC
TRBD2,-,TRBV2,TRBJ2-2,CASTSSGGPTGELFF,TGTGCCAGCACGAGTAGCGGGGGTCCCACCGGGGAGCTGTTTTTT
-,few,TRBV28,TRBJ1-3,CASSLQAGARGNTIYF,TGTGCCAGCAGCTTGCAGGCAGGGGCACGAGGAAACACCATATATTTT
TRBD1,-,TRBV19,TRBJ1-5,CASSSNRGQPQHF,TGTGCCAGTAGCTCCAACAGGGGCCAGCCCCAGCATTTT
-,-,TRBV27,TRBJ1-5,CASKKGSGNQPQHF,TGTGCCAGCAAGAAAGGGAGTGGCAATCAGCCCCAGCATTTT
TRBD2,-,TRBV3-1/TRBV3-2,TRBJ2-3,CASSQGALGLAVTDTQYF,TGTGCCAGCAGCCAAGGAGCCCTGGGACTAGCCGTAACAGATACGCAGTATTTT
-,-,TRBV19,TRBJ1-5,CASSMGRGDQPQHF,TGTGCCAGTAGTATGGGACGGGGGGATCAGCCCCAGCATTTT
-,-,TRBV2,TRBJ1-2,CASSEAPGGRAGYGYTF,TGTGCCAGCAGTGAAGCACCTGGCGGGAGGGCGGGCTATGGCTACACCTTC
TRBD2,-,TRBV24-1,TRBJ2-1,CATSQSGGLGNEQFF,TGTGCCACCTCCCAAAGCGGGGGGTTAGGTAATGAGCAGTTCTTC
-,-,TRBV14,TRBJ2-1,CASSQWAVNEQFF,TGTGCCAGCAGCCAATGGGCCGTCAATGAGCAGTTCTTC
-,-,TRBV21-1,TRBJ2-1,CASSKESLNRVPLYNEQFF,TGTGCCAGCAGCAAAGAGTCGCTAAACAGGGTACCTCTCTACAATGAGCAGTTCTTC
TRBD1,-,TRBV5-1,TRBJ2-7,CASSLALGQGADEQYF,TGCGCCAGCAGCTTGGCCCTTGGGCAGGGGGCGGACGAGCAGTACTTC
-,-,TRBV11-3,TRBJ2-3,CASSPSRGTDTQYF,TGTGCCAGCAGCCCTTCCCGGGGAACAGATACGCAGTATTTT
TRBD1,-,TRBV3-1/TRBV3-2,TRBJ1-4,CASSGTGGYEKLFF,TGTGCCAGCAGCGGGACAGGAGGGTATGAAAAACTGTTTTTT
-,-,TRBV7-2,TRBJ2-7,CASSFALRYEQYF,TGTGCCAGCAGCTTCGCACTGCGCTACGAGCAGTACTTC
-,-,TRBV6-5,TRBJ2-7,CASSYPGTYEQYF,TGTGCCAGCAGTTATCCAGGGACCTACGAGCAGTACTTC
TRBD2,-,TRBV9,TRBJ2-5,CASSPGGGTSGRGETQYF,TGTGCCAGCAGCCCAGGGGGCGGGACTAGCGGGAGGGGAGAGACCCAGTACTTC
-,-,TRBV28,TRBJ1-5,CATKGHGNQPQHF,TGTGCCACCAAAGGACACGGCAATCAGCCCCAGCATTTT
TRBD1,-,TRBV11-2,TRBJ2-7,CASSSDRSYEQYF,TGTGCCAGCAGCTCGGACAGGAGCTACGAGCAGTACTTC
-,-,TRBV6-6,TRBJ1-6,CASSYRDSPLHF,TGTGCCAGCAGTTACCGGGATTCACCCCTCCACTTT
TRBD2,-,TRBV5-5,TRBJ2-3,CASSLGGGGVPDTQYF,TGTGCCAGCAGCTTGGGAGGCGGGGGGGTCCCAGATACGCAGTATTTT
TRBD1,few,TRBV2,TRBJ1-5,CASSYDGTGVGQPQHF,TGTGCCAGCAGTTACGACGGGACAGGGGTTGGGCAGCCCCAGCATTTT
-,-,TRBV2,TRBJ1-2,CASREPGSNYGYTF,TGTGCCAGCAGAGAACCAGGGTCTAACTATGGCTACACCTTC
TRBD1,-,TRBV24-1,TRBJ2-2,CATSDRQGTNTGELFF,TGTGCCACCAGTGACAGACAGGGAACGAACACCGGGGAGCTGTTTTTT
-,-,TRBV5-4,TRBJ2-3,CASSLEEGVGNTQYF,TGTGCCAGCAGCTTGGAAGAGGGCGTGGGAAATACGCAGTATTTT
TRBD2,few,TRBV9,TRBJ2-1,CASSGPGLVANEQFF,TGTGCCAGCAGCGGGCCGGGACTAGTCGCGAATGAGCAGTTCTTC
TRBD1,-,TRBV2,TRBJ2-7,CASSEGTGASEQYF,TGTGCCAGCAGTGAAGGCACAGGGGCCTCCGAGCAGTACTTC
TRBD1,-,TRBV5-1,TRBJ2-5,CASSETGEETQYF,TGCGCCAGCAGTGAGACAGGGGAAGAGACCCAGTACTTC
-,-,TRBV9,TRBJ1-1,CASSVYRETNTEAFF,TGTGCCAGCAGCGTGTACAGGGAGACGAACACTGAAGCTTTCTTT
TRBD2,once,TRBV6-2/TRBV6-3,TRBJ2-7,CASSSTGGTYEQYF,TGTGCCAGCAGTTCCACGGGGGGTACCTACGAGCAGTACTTC
TRBD1,-,TRBV27,TRBJ2-7,CASSPTGARGYEQYF,TGTGCCAGCAGTCCAACAGGGGCAAGGGGGTACGAGCAGTACTTC
TRBD1,-,TRBV5-8,TRBJ1-5,CASSKQGASYQPQHF,TGTGCCAGCAGCAAACAGGGGGCCTCGTATCAGCCCCAGCATTTT
-,-,TRBV12-5,TRBJ2-2,CASGLQGTGELFF,TGTGCTAGTGGGCTACAGGGAACCGGGGAGCTGTTTTTT
-,-,TRBV5-1,TRBJ2-1,CASSLRGRDNEQFF,TGCGCCAGCAGCTTGCGAGGTCGGGACAATGAGCAGTTCTTC
TRBD1,few,TRBV3-1/TRBV3-2,TRBJ1-5,CASSRGGTGSNQPQHF,TGTGCCAGCAGCCGCGGGGGGACAGGGAGCAACCAGCCCCAGCATTTT
-,-,TRBV25-1,TRBJ2-7,CASSATGLYEQYF,TGTGCCAGCAGTGCGACAGGACTCTACGAGCAGTACTTC
-,-,TRBV10-1,TRBJ1-2,CASSAGSYGYTF,TGCGCCAGCAGTGCAGGGTCCTATGGCTACACCTTC
-,-,TRBV6-5,TRBJ1-5,CASSHRDNNQPQHF,TGTGCCAGCAGTCACCGGGACAACAATCAGCCCCAGCATTTT
TRBD2,-,TRBV11-1,TRBJ2-1,CASSFFPGAGGYEQFF,TGTGCCAGCAGCTTCTTCCCCGGGGCGGGGGGATATGAGCAGTTCTTC
-,-,TRBV9,TRBJ2-5,CASSVVGGAGLGTQYF,TGTGCCAGCAGCGTAGTTGGTGGGGCCGGCTTAGGGACCCAGTACTTC
-,-,TRBV2,TRBJ1-1,CASRTMGQNTEAFF,TGTGCCAGCAGGACGATGGGACAGAACACTGAAGCTTTCTTT
TRBD1,-,TRBV9,TRBJ2-3,CASSVEGASDTQYF,TGTGCCAGCAGCGTAGAGGGGGCATCAGATACGCAGTATTTT
-,-,TRBV5-1,TRBJ1-2,CASSLDARDYGYTF,TGCGCCAGCAGCTTGGATGCCAGGGATTATGGCTACACCTTC
-,-,TRBV6-6,TRBJ1-1,CASSTNTEAFF,TGTGCCAGCAGTACAAACACTGAAGCTTTCTTT
TRBD2,-,TRBV5-1,TRBJ2-3,CATREGWGTDTQYF,TGCGCCACCCGGGAGGGTTGGGGCACAGATACGCAGTATTTT
TRBD1,-,TRBV7-9,TRBJ2-7,CASSLPTWDRTGYEQYF,TGTGCCAGCAGCCTCCCCACCTGGGACAGGACGGGCTACGAGCAGTACTTC
-,-,TRBV28,TRBJ2-1,CASSLPGSTDEQFF,TGTGCCAGCAGTTTACCCGGGAGCACGGATGAGCAGTTCTTC
TRBD2,-,TRBV18,TRBJ2-1,CASSPPSGGFRNEQFF,TGTGCCAGCTCTCCGCCTAGCGGGGGGTTCAGAAATGAGCAGTTCTTC
-,once,TRBV28,TRBJ2-5,CASRLDGSETQYF,TGTGCCAGCAGACTTGACGGGTCAGAGACCCAGTACTTC
TRBD2,-,TRBV11-2,TRBJ2-1,CASTTSGGYNEQFF,TGTGCCAGCACAACTAGCGGGGGATACAATGAGCAGTTCTTC